Reported below is one TCR beta chain. Ages ranged from about 18 to 89 years, with residence in some 25 US areas. Assignments of participants to cohorts depended upon their own reported clinical history. Produced via immunoSEQ multiplex PCR; TCRdb's table is partial and in-frame only. The data contain approximately 350,000 clones, roughly 84% of them singletons. The CDR3 covers 15 residues. Germline CDR1 and CDR2: SGHRS and YFSETQ. The ends lost 4 bases at V and 2 bases at J; junction bases unmatched: 4. These data belong to a study of blood T cell repertoires in COVID-19. For the study at large: PBMCs, B-cell-depleted T cells, or T cells provided the cDNA or gDNA that made up the material.

This TCR derives from a woman younger than 45 who had recovered from COVID-19. The chain recombines TRBV5-1 with TRBJ2-3, with 10 bases matching TRBD1. The sequencing sample was made of PBMCs or T cells enriched from blood (not recorded which). The CDR3 region has the DNA TGCGCCAGCAGCGCCGGGACAGGGGACACAGATACGCAGTATTTT. Amino acids: CASSAGTGDTDTQYF.